Included here is one T cell receptor beta chain sequence, with context. This sample stems from a study of PD-1 blockade in mismatch repair-deficient tumors. Germline loops: CDR1 SGHAT, CDR2 FQDESV (reference sequence). The V and J ends lost 5 bases and 0 bases respectively, with 11 bases between them. CDR3 size: 15 residues. This table comes from immunoSEQ multiplex PCR, and its TCRdb copy is limited to in-frame clones, with some not included. The data contain 70,000 to 90,000 clones, more than 80% of them singletons. Sequenced here: peripheral blood, sampled 44 weeks after starting pembrolizumab. This clonotype was obtained from an adult with mismatch repair-deficient cancer. V usage is TRBV11-1 and J usage is TRBJ1-3, with D possibly being TRBD1 (5 bases). CDR3 region: CASSRDGSSGNTIYF. The CDR3 bases are TGTGCCAGCAGCCGGGACGGAAGCTCTGGAAACACCATATATTTT.